This passage covers 3 T cell receptor beta chains from one sample sequenced in a study of blood T cell repertoires in COVID-19. Profiled with immunoSEQ multiplex PCR; TCRdb holds only in-frame clones, not every one. The sample yields roughly 200,000 clones, roughly 90% seen once. Material for sequencing was peripheral blood. Source of these receptors: a man aged 18-30 years with active or convalescent COVID-19.

A few counts support this clone. The V gene is TRBV7-2, the J gene TRBJ1-2; TRBD1 aligns across 8 bases. CDR3 length: 14 amino acids. With V trimmed by 8 bases and J by 2 bases, 7 bases remained unmatched. Germline CDR1 SGHTA, CDR2 FQGNSA. The CDR3 coding sequence is TGTGCCAGCGCCGAGGGACAGGTCAACTATGGCTACACCTTC. It translates to CASAEGQVNYGYTF.

The V and J genes are TRBV6-5 and TRBJ2-3, with 8 positions matching TRBD2. The junction had 10 bases not matched to a gene; V was cut back by 6 bases and J by 8 bases. Germline V gene sequence: CDR1 MNHEY, CDR2 SVGAGI. This CDR3 is built from 14 residues. The CDR3 DNA reads TGTGCCAGCAGCCCCCAAGCGGGAGTTGGTACGCAGTATTTT. This codes for CASSPQAGVGTQYF.

The CDR3 coding sequence is TGTGCCAGCAGTTTGGCAAGAAACACCATATATTTT. It codes for CASSLARNTIYF. The chain recombines TRBV12-3 or TRBV12-4 with TRBJ1-3; D uncertain. Deletions cut 3 bases from V and 5 bases from J, with 5 bases between. This CDR3 is 12 amino acids long.